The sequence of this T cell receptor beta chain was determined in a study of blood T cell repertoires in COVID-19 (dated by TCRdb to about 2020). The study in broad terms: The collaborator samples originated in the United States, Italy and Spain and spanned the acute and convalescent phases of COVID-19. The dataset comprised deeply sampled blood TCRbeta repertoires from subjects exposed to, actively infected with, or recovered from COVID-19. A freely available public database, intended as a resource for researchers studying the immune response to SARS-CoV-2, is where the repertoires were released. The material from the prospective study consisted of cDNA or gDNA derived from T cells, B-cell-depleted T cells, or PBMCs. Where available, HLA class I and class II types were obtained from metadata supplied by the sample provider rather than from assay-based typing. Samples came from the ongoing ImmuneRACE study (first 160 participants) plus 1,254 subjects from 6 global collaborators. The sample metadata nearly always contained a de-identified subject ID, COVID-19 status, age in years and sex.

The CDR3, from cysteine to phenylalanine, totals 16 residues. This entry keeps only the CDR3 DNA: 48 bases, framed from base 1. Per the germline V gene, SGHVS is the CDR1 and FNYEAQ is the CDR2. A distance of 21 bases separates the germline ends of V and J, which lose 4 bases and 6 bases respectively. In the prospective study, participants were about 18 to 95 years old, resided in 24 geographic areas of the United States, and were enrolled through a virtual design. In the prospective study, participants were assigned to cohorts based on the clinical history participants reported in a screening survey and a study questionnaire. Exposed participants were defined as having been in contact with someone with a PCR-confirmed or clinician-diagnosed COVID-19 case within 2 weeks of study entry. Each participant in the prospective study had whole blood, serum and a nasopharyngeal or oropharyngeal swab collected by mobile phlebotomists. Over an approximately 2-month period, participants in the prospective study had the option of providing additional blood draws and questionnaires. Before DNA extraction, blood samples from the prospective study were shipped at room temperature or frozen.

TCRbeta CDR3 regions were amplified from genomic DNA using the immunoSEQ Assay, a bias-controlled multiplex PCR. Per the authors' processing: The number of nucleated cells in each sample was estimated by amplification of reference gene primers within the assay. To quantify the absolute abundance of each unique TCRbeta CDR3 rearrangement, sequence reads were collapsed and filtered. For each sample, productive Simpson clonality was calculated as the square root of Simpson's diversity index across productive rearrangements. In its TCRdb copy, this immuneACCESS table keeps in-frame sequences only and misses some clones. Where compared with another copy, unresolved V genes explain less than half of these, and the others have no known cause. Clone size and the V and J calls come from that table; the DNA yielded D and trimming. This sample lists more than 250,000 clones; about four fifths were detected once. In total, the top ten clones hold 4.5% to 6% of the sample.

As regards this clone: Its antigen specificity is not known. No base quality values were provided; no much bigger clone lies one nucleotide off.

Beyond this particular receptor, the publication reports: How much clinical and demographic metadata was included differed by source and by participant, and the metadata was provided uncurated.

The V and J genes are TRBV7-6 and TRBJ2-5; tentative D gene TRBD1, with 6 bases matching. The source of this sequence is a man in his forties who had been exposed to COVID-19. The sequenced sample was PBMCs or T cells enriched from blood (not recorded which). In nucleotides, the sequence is TGTGCCAGCAGCTCTAGCCTAAACACGGGGACAAAGACCCAGTACTTC. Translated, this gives CASSSSLNTGTKTQYF.